The 24 T cell receptor beta chains listed next were all sequenced from one sample in a study of shared clonotypes between healthy human individuals (dated by TCRdb to the early 2020s). Preparation of the library involved the immunoSEQ multiplex PCR assay. TCRdb retrieved this table from immuneACCESS and kept in-frame rearrangements only. Not all clones are present; in checked studies, unresolved V genes account for under half, and no reason is known for the remainder. This sample gives about 680,000 clones in total; about 91% of them show up just once. In total, the top ten clones hold roughly 22% of the sample. CD8 naive samples were CD45RO-negative cells positively selected for CCR7, giving a CD45RA+CCR7+ population that excluded TemRA cells. The sample taken for sequencing was naive CD8+ T cells sorted from blood. Explained via the paper, the cell subset or site label denotes: CD45RA+CCR7+. The receptors shown here come from a man between 25 and 39 years old in good health.

As concerns this clone: Other DNA sequences in the same sample also yield this CDR3. In DNA, the CDR3 is TGTGCCTGGAGTGTACTGGGGGGGAATGAGCAGTTCTTC. The encoded protein is CAWSVLGGNEQFF. J is TRBJ2-1 and V is TRBV30; 7 bases match TRBD2. Per the germline V gene, CDR1 is GTSNPN and CDR2 is SVGIG (reference sequence). This CDR3 spans 13 amino acids. Trimming at V came to 0 bases and at J to 7 bases, leaving 3 bases not matched to a gene.

The gene calls are TRBV4-3 and TRBJ1-1; D perhaps matches TRBD1 (5 bases). CDR1 is LGHNA and CDR2 is YSLEER in the germline V gene. Trimming removed 1 base at V and 1 base at J, with 10 bases between. This CDR3 spans 15 amino acids. CDR3 nucleotides: TGCGCCAGCAGCCAAGGACAGTTTGGGAACACTGAAGCTTTCTTT. Amino acid sequence: CASSQGQFGNTEAFF.

The V gene is TRBV12-2, the J gene TRBJ2-3; the DNA was not compared with TRBD2, the D call given in the table. TRBV12-2 is recorded as a pseudogene. CDR3 length: 17 amino acids. DNA for the CDR3: TGTGCAAGTCGCTTAGTAGGGGAGGAGGGGAGCACAGATACGCAGTATTTT. It is translated as CASRLVGEEGSTDTQYF.

The V and J genes are TRBV27 and TRBJ2-7; D call uncertain. Trimming removed 7 bases from V and 3 bases from J, with 10 bases in between. Germline V gives CDR1 MNHEY, CDR2 SMNVEV (reference sequence). The CDR3 length is 12 residues. The CDR3 coding sequence is TGTGCCAGCACTAGTCCTAACTACGAGCAGTACTTC. Translating gives CASTSPNYEQYF.

J is TRBJ1-5 and V is TRBV21-1. TRBV21-1 is described as a pseudogene. This CDR3 is built from 15 residues. CDR3 DNA: TGTGCCAGCAGCAATCTGGGGTATAGCAATCAGCCCCAGCATTTT. It yields the protein CASSNLGYSNQPQHF.

This chain links TRBV5-1 with TRBJ2-1, with 8 bases lining up with TRBD1. With 2 bases clipped from V and 4 bases from J, the junction kept 5 bases outside the gene matches. Germline V gene lookup returns CDR1 SGHRS and CDR2 YFSETQ. This CDR3 is built from 15 residues. CDR3: CASSFEGQGYNEQFF. CDR3 coding DNA: TGCGCCAGCAGCTTTGAAGGACAGGGTTACAATGAGCAGTTCTTC.

The chain links TRBV10-2 to TRBJ2-2; 7 bases fit TRBD2. The CDR3 contains 19 residues. Germline CDR1 and CDR2: WSHSY and SAAADI. The V segment lost 1 base and the J segment 4 bases; nucleotides outside the gene matches: 15. This chain's CDR3 is CASSELGGKPSNPTGELFF. The CDR3 nucleotides read TGCGCCAGCAGTGAGTTGGGAGGGAAACCCTCGAACCCCACCGGGGAGCTGTTTTTT.

The V gene is TRBV25-1, the J gene TRBJ2-1; a possible D gene is TRBD2 (5 bases). CDR3 length: 15 residues. Trimming took 5 bases from V and 5 from J, leaving 16 bases between them. Germline-derived CDR1 and CDR2 are MGHDK and SYGVNS. The CDR3 DNA sequence: TGTGCCAGCAGTCATGACTACCCTAACAACAATGAGCAGTTCTTC. It codes for CASSHDYPNNNEQFF.

The rearrangement links TRBV9 to TRBJ2-7, with 10 bases aligning to TRBD2. J was trimmed by 2 bases and V by 3 bases; bases with no gene match: 8. Germline V gene data show CDR1 as SGDLS and CDR2 as YYNGEE. The length of the CDR3 is 16 residues. Here the CDR3 reads CASSAKREGGPYEQYF. The CDR3 nucleotides read TGTGCCAGCAGCGCAAAGCGGGAGGGCGGACCCTACGAGCAGTACTTC.

The chain employs TRBV7-9 and TRBJ1-5; tentative D call: TRBD1 (5 bases). The V end was cut by 0 bases, the J end by 4 bases, with 10 bases between. The CDR3 covers 15 residues. CDR1 is SEHNR and CDR2 is FQNEAQ in the germline V gene (reference sequence). CDR3 region: CASSLATALNQPQHF. CDR3 coding DNA: TGTGCCAGCAGCTTAGCGACAGCCTTAAATCAGCCCCAGCATTTT. Using reference TRBV7-9 and TRBJ1-5 for the parts outside the CDR3, the full variable domain is DTGVSQNPRHKITKRGQNVTFRCDPISEHNRLYWYRQTLGQGPEFLTYFQNEAQLEKSRLLSDRFSAERPKGSFSTLEIQRTEQGDSAMYLCASSLATALNQPQHFGDGTRLSIL.

This chain connects TRBV9 to TRBJ2-1; TRBD2 matches 8 bases. CDR3 size: 20 residues. V was clipped by 3 bases and J by 6 bases; unmatched bases: 23. CDR1 and CDR2 from the germline V gene are SGDLS and YYNGEE. DNA for the CDR3: TGTGCCAGCAGCGATAAGGGGAGACATCCGGGACTAGTAGTCATCAATGAGCAGTTCTTC. It is translated as CASSDKGRHPGLVVINEQFF.

The J gene is TRBJ2-3, the V gene TRBV11-2; D not resolved. Trimming pared 0 bases from V and 3 bases from J, leaving 13 bases between. Germline V CDR1 and CDR2: SGHAT, FQNNGV. The CDR3 sequence is 16 residues long. This CDR3 reads CASSLDASLDTDTQYF. The CDR3 coding sequence is TGTGCCAGCAGCTTAGATGCCAGTTTAGATACAGATACGCAGTATTTT.

V usage is TRBV5-5 and J usage is TRBJ2-1; no firm D call. Germline CDR1 reads SGHKS; CDR2 reads YYEKEE (reference sequence). The V end was cut by 1 base, the J end by 7 bases, with 12 bases between. The CDR3 sequence is 14 residues long. This CDR3 is CASSLRVLTNEQFF. The CDR3 DNA follows: TGTGCCAGCAGCTTGAGGGTTCTGACGAATGAGCAGTTCTTC.

The chain employs TRBV9 and TRBJ1-1; weak D call: TRBD1 (6 bases). Germline values: CDR1 SGDLS, CDR2 YYNGEE. The CDR3 contains 17 residues. With 1 base removed from V and 1 base from J, the gap between germline ends came to 17 bases. For the CDR3, the DNA is TGTGCCAGCAGCGTATCTCTTCCAGGGGCGACGAACACTGAAGCTTTCTTT. Translating gives CASSVSLPGATNTEAFF. The full variable domain, its missing parts supplied by reference TRBV9 and TRBJ1-1, is DSGVTQTPKHLITATGQRVTLRCSPRSGDLSVYWYQQSLDQGLQFLIQYYNGEERAKGNILERFSAQQFPDLHSELNLSSLELGDSALYFCASSVSLPGATNTEAFFGQGTRLTVV.

The chain combines TRBV2 with TRBJ1-1, with D perhaps matching TRBD1 (6 bases). Germline assignment: CDR1 SNHLY and CDR2 FYNNEI. This CDR3 has 16 residues. Trimming removed 2 bases from V and 0 bases from J, with 13 bases in between. The CDR3 sequence: CASSETGWGMNTEAFF. In DNA, the CDR3 is TGTGCCAGCAGTGAAACAGGGTGGGGAATGAACACTGAAGCTTTCTTT. Filled out from reference TRBV2 and TRBJ1-1, the complete variable domain reads EPEVTQTPSHQVTQMGQEVILRCVPISNHLYFYWYRQILGQKVEFLVSFYNNEISEKSEIFDDQFSVERPDGSNFTLKIRSTKLEDSAMYFCASSETGWGMNTEAFFGQGTRLTVV.

Points on this clone: The limits of the CDR3 on the DNA are not certain, so only TCRdb's listed CDR3 is given. The gene calls are TRBV9 and TRBJ2-1; TRBD1, the D gene given by the table, was not confirmed from the DNA. Per germline, CDR1 SGDLS and CDR2 YYNGEE. The CDR3 spans 13 residues, counting both ends. The CDR3 sequence is CASSVGGGTGIFF.

V and J are TRBV14 and TRBJ2-1; TRBD2 matches at 12 bases. CDR1 is SGHDN, CDR2 FVKESK, per germline. The CDR3 extends over 20 amino acids. With V trimmed by 1 base and J by 9 bases, 19 bases remained unmatched. The CDR3 DNA reads as TGTGCCAGCAGCCAAGTAGGCGAGACTAGCGGGAGAAAACCCCCCGGTGAGCAGTTCTTC. As protein: CASSQVGETSGRKPPGEQFF. The full variable domain, with the rest looked up from reference TRBV14 and TRBJ2-1, is EAGVTQFPSHSVIEKGQTVTLRCDPISGHDNLYWYRRVMGKEIKFLLHFVKESKQDESGMPNNRFLAERTGGTYSTLKVQPAELEDSGVYFCASSQVGETSGRKPPGEQFFGPGTRLTVL.

This clone was detected once. The V and J genes are TRBV18 and TRBJ2-7; the D gene is possibly TRBD1 (5 bases). Germline V lookup: CDR1 KGHSH, CDR2 LQKENI. V lost 1 base and J 3 bases, leaving 10 bases between the germline ends. The CDR3 loop spans 14 amino acids. CDR3 protein: CASSPLQANYEQYF. The CDR3 DNA reads TGTGCCAGCTCACCACTACAGGCTAACTACGAGCAGTACTTC.

This chain links TRBV27 with TRBJ2-3, with a tentative D call TRBD2 (5 bases). This CDR3 is built from 13 residues. Per the germline V gene, CDR1 is MNHEY and CDR2 is SMNVEV (reference sequence). With 5 bases removed from V and 8 bases from J, the gap between germline ends came to 14 bases. CDR3 coding DNA: TGTGCCAGCAGTCCCCTGTGGGCGGGTACGCAGTATTTT. Translated, it gives CASSPLWAGTQYF.

The chain carries TRBV5-1 and TRBJ2-7; 9 bases fit TRBD1. The CDR3 consists of 14 residues. After removal of 4 bases from V and 3 bases from J, the junction contained 5 bases not matched to a gene. The germline gives CDR1 SGHRS, CDR2 YFSETQ. The DNA of the CDR3 is TGCGCCAGCAGCCACTGGACAGGGGACTACGAGCAGTACTTC. It encodes CASSHWTGDYEQYF. The complete variable domain, with remaining parts taken from reference TRBV5-1 and TRBJ2-7, reads KAGVTQTPRYLIKTRGQQVTLSCSPISGHRSVSWYQQTPGQGLQFLFEYFSETQRNKGNFPGRFSGRQFSNSRSEMNVSTLELGDSALYLCASSHWTGDYEQYFGPGTRLTVT.

This CDR3 reads CASSLEQGSRETQYF. The CDR3 DNA reads TGTGCCAGCAGCTTAGAACAGGGGAGTAGGGAGACCCAGTACTTC. V gene TRBV11-2 combines with J gene TRBJ2-5; 7 bases are a match to TRBD1. Germline assignment: CDR1 SGHAT and CDR2 FQNNGV. V shed 0 bases and J 5 bases; nucleotides not matched to a gene: 6. The CDR3 is 15 residues long.

The chain joins TRBV6-5 to TRBJ1-3, with D unresolved. The CDR3 covers 13 residues. Germline-derived CDR1 and CDR2 are MNHEY and SVGAGI. V lost 2 bases, J lost 0 bases, and 2 bases lay in between. The CDR3 DNA reads TGTGCCAGCAGTTACACCTCTGGAAACACCATATATTTT. Amino acid sequence: CASSYTSGNTIYF.

The DNA of the CDR3 is TGTGCCATCAGTGAGTCAGGGGGATTAGCGGGAGGAAGGCCCAATGAGCAGTTCTTC. Residues: CAISESGGLAGGRPNEQFF. The rearrangement joins TRBV10-3 to TRBJ2-1; TRBD2 agrees at 10 bases. Germline CDR1 ENHRY, CDR2 SYGVKD. The CDR3 loop spans 19 amino acids. The junction had 14 bases not matched to a gene; V was cut back by 0 bases and J by 6 bases.

The V call is TRBV7-9, the J call TRBJ2-7, with TRBD2 matching 11 bases. Germline V gives CDR1 SEHNR, CDR2 FQNEAQ (reference sequence). Germline trimming cut 4 bases from V and 6 bases from J; bases unmatched to any gene: 8. This CDR3 spans 15 amino acids. The CDR3 nucleotides read TGTGCCAGCAGCTCGTCACTAGCGGGAGTCCTCGAGCAGTACTTC. Translated: CASSSSLAGVLEQYF.